The 6 T cell receptor beta chains reported below all come from one sample, sequenced in a study of T cell changes during pregnancy in multiple sclerosis. Some clones are missing from TCRdb's copy, which holds only in-frame ones; the method was immunoSEQ multiplex PCR. The sample contains tens of thousands of clones, 92% of which appear only once. The sample was peripheral blood, taken in the first trimester of pregnancy. Every receptor here comes from a female donor with multiple sclerosis, enrolled in a pregnancy study.

Turning to this clone: The junction departs from the called germline gene at one end, perhaps through a read error. The chain recombines TRBV13 with TRBJ1-6, with D perhaps matching TRBD1 (6 bases). Germline V gene sequence: CDR1 PRHDT, CDR2 FYEKMQ (reference sequence). This CDR3 is built from 11 residues. The CDR3 nucleotides are TGTGCCAGCAGCTACCAGGGGCACTCCAACTTT. This sequence encodes CASSYQGHSNF.

The chain employs TRBV12-5 and TRBJ1-1; D possibly corresponds to TRBD1 (6 bases). This CDR3 is 17 amino acids long. Deletions cut 0 bases from V and 4 bases from J, with 18 bases between. CDR1 is LGHNT, CDR2 FRNRAP, per germline. DNA of the CDR3: TGTGCTAGTGGTTTGGTAACCGGGGTGGGGGGGGCCACTGAAGCTTTCTTT. Its translation: CASGLVTGVGGATEAFF.

The J gene is TRBJ2-6, the V gene TRBV4-3; no definite D call. V was pared by 0 bases and J by 2 bases, with 8 bases between. Germline CDR1 and CDR2: LGHNA and YSLEER. CDR3 length: 16 amino acids. CDR3 protein: CASSQERGTGANVLTF. DNA of the CDR3: TGCGCCAGCAGCCAAGAGCGAGGAACTGGGGCCAACGTCCTGACTTTC.

The chain joins TRBV10-3 to TRBJ2-7; TRBD1 might be the D (5 bases). V was clipped by 0 bases and J by 3 bases, with 9 bases between them. Germline V gene data show CDR1 as ENHRY and CDR2 as SYGVKD. The length of the CDR3 is 14 residues. CDR3 nucleotides: TGTGCCATCAGTGAGTCTAAGGGGATCTACGAGCAGTACTTC. It specifies CAISESKGIYEQYF.

This chain uses TRBV7-8 with TRBJ2-7, with 8 positions matching TRBD1. The CDR3 consists of 14 residues. V lost 6 bases and J lost 2; bases outside the gene matches: 6. CDR1 SGHVS and CDR2 FQNEAQ come from the germline V gene. CDR3 bases: TGTGCCAGCAGTAAGAACAGGGGGACCTACGAGCAGTACTTC. This encodes CASSKNRGTYEQYF.

There are a few counts of this clone. V is TRBV2 and J is TRBJ2-7; 7 bases map to TRBD2. CDR1 is SNHLY and CDR2 is FYNNEI in the germline V gene. This CDR3 region has 17 residues. The ends lost 6 bases at V and 2 bases at J; junction bases unmatched: 16. The CDR3 loop reads CASRGDTFSGPPYEQYF. The CDR3 DNA sequence: TGTGCCAGCAGGGGCGACACCTTTAGCGGGCCTCCCTACGAGCAGTACTTC.